One and the same sample provided the 30 T cell receptor beta chains below, sequenced in a study of blood T cell repertoires in COVID-19. Sequencing used immunoSEQ multiplex PCR; TCRdb keeps in-frame clones, though not all of them. The sample lists some 94,000 clones, 80% to 85% seen once, with around 2% in the top ten. Material: peripheral blood. These receptors originate from a man aged 65-85 years with active or convalescent COVID-19.

This clone has just one count. V usage is TRBV19 and J usage is TRBJ2-4; 12 bases fit TRBD1. CDR1 and CDR2 (germline): LNHDA, SQIVND (reference sequence). This CDR3 has 17 amino acids. Trimming removed 3 bases from V and 7 bases from J; junction bases left unmatched: 10. This CDR3 reads CASSIRDRGLWGNIQYF. The CDR3 nucleotides read TGTGCCAGTAGTATCAGGGACAGGGGGCTGTGGGGGAACATTCAGTACTTC.

On this clone itself: The junction shows a germline mismatch at one end, possibly a read error. The CDR3 is CASSSRGYDEQFF. In nucleotides, the CDR3 is TGTGCCAGCAGCTCGCGGGGCTACGATGAGCAGTTCTTC. This chain joins TRBV7-2 and TRBJ2-1, with D perhaps TRBD2 (6 bases). Per germline, CDR1 SGHTA and CDR2 FQGNSA. The CDR3 consists of 13 residues.

This sequence joins TRBV4-2 and TRBJ1-2; 8 bases fit TRBD1. V lost 0 bases to trimming and J lost 7 bases; unmatched junction nucleotides: 7. CDR1 and CDR2 from the germline V gene are LGHNA and YNFKEQ. The CDR3 extends over 15 amino acids. In nucleotides, the CDR3 is TGTGCCAGCAGCCAAGATCCGGACAGGGCACTTGGCTACACCTTC. As protein: CASSQDPDRALGYTF.

The chain recombines TRBV30 with TRBJ1-1; no clear D gene. Germline V gene lookup returns CDR1 GTSNPN and CDR2 SVGIG (reference sequence). Trimming stripped 5 bases from V and 3 bases from J, with 19 bases between. The CDR3 contains 15 residues. The CDR3 DNA reads as TGTGCCTGGGGTCGCTTCGGGAGAGGTCACACTGAAGCTTTCTTT. Translation: CAWGRFGRGHTEAFF. Using reference TRBV30 and TRBJ1-1 for the parts outside the CDR3, the full variable domain is SQTIHQWPATLVQPVGSPLSLECTVEGTSNPNLYWYRQAAGRGLQLLFYSVGIGQISSEVPQNLSASRPQDRQFILSSKKLLLSDSGFYLCAWGRFGRGHTEAFFGQGTRLTVV.

V usage is TRBV7-9 and J usage is TRBJ2-5, with TRBD2 matching over 9 bases. The CDR3 is 15 amino acids. Per the germline V gene, CDR1 is SEHNR and CDR2 is FQNEAQ (reference sequence). The trim removed 1 base at V and 4 bases at J, leaving 4 bases unmatched. This chain's CDR3 is CASSLVEAGGETQYF. CDR3 DNA sequence: TGTGCCAGCAGCTTAGTAGAAGCGGGGGGAGAGACCCAGTACTTC. Full variable domain (remainder filled in from reference TRBV7-9 and TRBJ2-5): DTGVSQNPRHKITKRGQNVTFRCDPISEHNRLYWYRQTLGQGPEFLTYFQNEAQLEKSRLLSDRFSAERPKGSFSTLEIQRTEQGDSAMYLCASSLVEAGGETQYFGPGTRLLVL.

The V and J genes are TRBV19 and TRBJ2-6; the D is unclear. The germline V and J ends were trimmed by 7 bases and 1 base, with 14 bases remaining between them. CDR3 length equals 16 residues. From germline, CDR1 is LNHDA and CDR2 SQIVND (reference sequence). The CDR3 sequence is CASKSVPRSGANVLTF. In nucleotides, the CDR3 is TGTGCCAGTAAGTCGGTCCCGAGGTCTGGGGCCAACGTCCTGACTTTC. The full variable domain, its missing parts supplied by reference TRBV19 and TRBJ2-6, is DGGITQSPKYLFRKEGQNVTLSCEQNLNHDAMYWYRQDPGQGLRLIYYSQIVNDFQKGDIAEGYSVSREKKESFPLTVTSAQKNPTAFYLCASKSVPRSGANVLTFGAGSRLTVL.

The chain uses TRBV5-6 and TRBJ1-1; D not resolved. Germline loops: CDR1 SGHDT, CDR2 YYEEEE. CDR3 length equals 15 residues. V lost 5 bases and J 0 bases, leaving 14 bases between the germline ends. The CDR3 here is CASRKQRSLNTEAFF. The CDR3 DNA is TGTGCCAGCAGGAAGCAGCGGAGCTTGAACACTGAAGCTTTCTTT.

This clone was detected only once. The chain carries TRBV3-1 (or the pseudogene TRBV3-2) and TRBJ2-7; 8 nucleotides line up with TRBD2. This CDR3 is built from 15 residues. With 0 bases clipped from V and 6 bases from J, the junction kept 7 bases outside the gene matches. CDR1 and CDR2 (germline): LGHDT, YNNKEL (reference sequence). For the CDR3, the DNA is TGTGCCAGCAGCCAAGATTCCAGCGGGGGCATCGAGCAGTACTTC. Translation gives CASSQDSSGGIEQYF.

This clone has a handful of counts. The gene calls are TRBV27 and TRBJ1-5; a weak D match, TRBD1 (5 bases). V lost 0 bases and J 1 base, leaving 10 bases between the germline ends. The CDR3 has 16 residues. Germline CDR1 and CDR2: MNHEY and SMNVEV (reference sequence). The CDR3 is CASSLSAGTSNQPQHF. The CDR3 bases are TGTGCCAGCAGTTTATCTGCGGGGACGAGCAATCAGCCCCAGCATTTT.

The chain carries TRBV7-2 and TRBJ2-3; TRBD2 is a possible D gene (6 bases). Trimming took 0 bases from V and 0 from J, leaving 10 bases between them. The CDR3 has 16 residues. Germline CDR1 SGHTA, CDR2 FQGNSA. The CDR3 DNA reads as TGTGCCAGCAGCTTAGCCGGACTATCTAGCACAGATACGCAGTATTTT. Translated, it gives CASSLAGLSSTDTQYF.

This clone is judged medium-sized. The chain recombines TRBV10-3 with TRBJ1-2, with 8 bases lining up with TRBD1. Germline V gives CDR1 ENHRY, CDR2 SYGVKD. V dropped 3 bases and J dropped 4; count of bases not matched to a gene: 4. The CDR3 runs 14 residues. CDR3 in amino acids: CAISERQGPYGYTF. In DNA, the CDR3 is TGTGCCATCAGTGAAAGACAGGGGCCCTATGGCTACACCTTC.

Here the CDR3 reads CATHRGQEIAGNTIYF. As DNA, the CDR3 is TGTGCCACCCACCGGGGACAAGAGATAGCTGGAAACACCATATATTTT. The J gene is TRBJ1-3, the V gene TRBV21-1; the DNA was not used to check the table's D call, TRBD1. TRBV21-1 has pseudogene status. The CDR3 runs 16 residues.

This clone appeared a single time. The chain uses TRBV6-6 and TRBJ2-1; TRBD2 matches 11 bases. Per the germline V gene, CDR1 is MNHNY and CDR2 is SVGAGI (reference sequence). This CDR3 is 15 amino acids long. The V and J ends lost 7 bases and 4 bases, in that order; junction bases with no gene match: 6. The CDR3 sequence: CASTPGLAVYNEQFF. Written as DNA, the CDR3 is TGTGCCAGCACCCCGGGACTAGCGGTATACAATGAGCAGTTCTTC.

This clone was seen only once. The chain combines TRBV10-3 with TRBJ1-5; D unresolved. The V and J ends lost 6 bases and 1 base respectively, with 10 bases between them. Germline CDR1 ENHRY, CDR2 SYGVKD. The CDR3 spans 14 residues. The CDR3 DNA follows: TGTGCCATCAGAACTGAGGGCAGCAATCAGCCCCAGCATTTT. It translates to CAIRTEGSNQPQHF.

The chain joins TRBV4-2 to TRBJ2-7; possible D gene TRBD1, 5 bases. CDR1 and CDR2 from the germline V gene are LGHNA and YNFKEQ. V was shortened by 5 bases and J by 4 bases, with 9 bases between the two germline ends. CDR3 length: 12 residues. CDR3 residues: CASSDTGYEQYF. DNA for the CDR3: TGTGCCAGCAGCGATACAGGATACGAGCAGTACTTC.

The chain uses TRBV6-2 or TRBV6-3 and TRBJ2-3; no firm D call. CDR3 length equals 14 residues. Germline lookup yields CDR1 MNHEY and CDR2 SVGEGT. V gave up 0 bases and J gave up 1 base, with 5 bases separating them. The CDR3 DNA is TGTGCCAGCAGTTACTCCGTAGGCACAGATACGCAGTATTTT. Its protein is CASSYSVGTDTQYF.

The rearrangement links TRBV2 to TRBJ2-7, with 11 positions matching TRBD1. The germline V gene has CDR1 SNHLY and CDR2 FYNNEI. CDR3 size: 14 residues. After removal of 7 bases from V and 5 bases from J, the junction contained 7 bases not matched to a gene. The CDR3 protein is CASKAGQGADEQYF. Written as DNA, the CDR3 is TGTGCCAGCAAGGCAGGACAGGGGGCCGACGAGCAGTACTTC.

The chain carries TRBV18 and TRBJ1-6; 8 positions match TRBD1. The CDR3 extends over 16 amino acids. Germline V gene data show CDR1 as KGHSH and CDR2 as LQKENI. Trimming cost V 2 bases and J 10 bases; bases outside gene matches: 10. This CDR3 reads CASSPTEATGVSPLHF. The CDR3 nucleotides read TGTGCCAGCTCACCAACCGAGGCGACAGGGGTCTCACCCCTCCACTTT.

The chain employs TRBV28 and TRBJ1-2, with 9 bases that match TRBD1. Germline CDR1 is MDHEN and CDR2 is SYDVKM. The CDR3 covers 14 residues. With 5 bases clipped from V and 10 bases from J, the junction kept 11 bases outside the gene matches. CDR3 sequence reads: CASSLSGTGLAYTF. For the CDR3, the DNA is TGTGCCAGCAGTCTTTCCGGGACAGGGCTCGCCTACACCTTC.

The chain uses TRBV28 and TRBJ2-3; 8 bases line up with TRBD2. V trimming: 7 bases; J trimming: 4 bases; junction bases outside the gene matches: 10. CDR3 length equals 15 residues. CDR1 is MDHEN and CDR2 is SYDVKM in the germline V gene. The DNA for the CDR3 is TGTGCCAGCACCTCGACTAGCGAAAATGCAGATACGCAGTATTTT. Residues: CASTSTSENADTQYF. The full variable domain, with the rest looked up from reference TRBV28 and TRBJ2-3, is DVKVTQSSRYLVKRTGEKVFLECVQDMDHENMFWYRQDPGLGLRLIYFSYDVKMKEKGDIPEGYSVSREKKERFSLILESASTNQTSMYLCASTSTSENADTQYFGPGTRLTVL.

This clone appeared a single time. This chain uses TRBV6-1 with TRBJ1-5, with D uncertain. This CDR3 region has 14 residues. Trimming pared 2 bases from V and 0 bases from J, leaving 5 bases between. Germline loops: CDR1 MNHNS, CDR2 SASEGT. CDR3 residues: CASSEMYSNQPQHF. In DNA, the CDR3 is TGTGCCAGCAGTGAAATGTATAGCAATCAGCCCCAGCATTTT.

This chain links TRBV30 with TRBJ1-5; D is possibly TRBD1 (6 bases). V was pared by 6 bases and J by 7 bases, with 13 bases between. The CDR3 totals 12 residues. CDR1 and CDR2 (germline): GTSNPN, SVGIG (reference sequence). CDR3 residues: CACGDKRQPQHF. CDR3 DNA: TGTGCCTGCGGGGACAAGAGGCAGCCCCAGCATTTT.

This chain joins TRBV7-3 and TRBJ2-2; 9 bases map to TRBD1. Germline loops: CDR1 SGHTA, CDR2 FQGTGA. The CDR3 contains 15 residues. With V trimmed by 5 bases and J by 2 bases, 3 bases remained unmatched. Here the CDR3 DNA reads TGTGCCAGCAGCCTTACAGGGGGCAACACCGGGGAGCTGTTTTTT. Translated: CASSLTGGNTGELFF. Combining the CDR3 with reference TRBV7-3 and TRBJ2-2 gives the whole variable domain GAGVSQTPSNKVTEKGKYVELRCDPISGHTALYWYRQSLGQGPEFLIYFQGTGAADDSGLPNDRFFAVRPEGSVSTLKIQRTERGDSAVYLCASSLTGGNTGELFFGEGSRLTVL.

V and J are TRBV7-9 and TRBJ2-5; TRBD1 agrees at 8 bases. V shed 3 bases, J shed 1 base, and the junction held 4 bases outside the gene matches. The germline CDR1 and CDR2 sequences are SEHNR and FQNEAQ (reference sequence). The CDR3 consists of 15 residues. CDR3 bases: TGTGCCAGCAGCTTCAGACAGGGGTCCCAAGAGACCCAGTACTTC. Amino acid sequence: CASSFRQGSQETQYF.

The chain recombines TRBV10-3 with TRBJ1-2; 8 positions agree with TRBD1. Germline trimming cut 6 bases from V and 0 bases from J; bases unmatched to any gene: 3. This CDR3 has 14 amino acids. Germline CDR1 is ENHRY and CDR2 is SYGVKD. The CDR3 protein is CAIRTGVTNYGYTF. CDR3 sequence (DNA): TGTGCCATCAGGACAGGGGTGACTAACTATGGCTACACCTTC.

The gene calls are TRBV5-4 and TRBJ2-3; TRBD2 matches at 11 bases. Looked up from germline, CDR1 is SGHNT and CDR2 is YYREEE (reference sequence). V lost 4 bases to trimming and J lost 2 bases; unmatched junction nucleotides: 6. The CDR3 has 16 amino acids. CDR3 loop: CASSPGTSGTTDTQYF. The CDR3 DNA is TGTGCCAGCAGCCCGGGGACTAGCGGAACCACAGATACGCAGTATTTT.

J is TRBJ1-1 and V is TRBV7-9; D is unresolved. Trimming removed 3 bases at V and 0 bases at J, with 5 bases between. The CDR3 runs 13 residues. The germline gives CDR1 SEHNR, CDR2 FQNEAQ (reference sequence). The CDR3 coding sequence is TGTGCCAGCAGCTTGGCCATGAACACTGAAGCTTTCTTT. This sequence encodes CASSLAMNTEAFF.

This chain uses TRBV24-1 with TRBJ1-2; D may be TRBD1 (5 bases). This CDR3 is built from 15 residues. The germline CDR1 and CDR2 sequences are KGHDR and SFDVKD. V was pared by 4 bases and J by 0 bases, with 11 bases between. The CDR3 spells CATSDPGEANYGYTF. The CDR3 DNA follows: TGTGCCACCAGTGACCCGGGGGAAGCTAACTATGGCTACACCTTC.

This chain joins TRBV7-2 and TRBJ2-1; the D is unclear. Germline V lookup: CDR1 SGHTA, CDR2 FQGNSA. V was pared by 4 bases and J by 0 bases, with 16 bases between. The CDR3 is 17 amino acids. CDR3 coding DNA: TGTGCCAGCAGCTCGATTAACCTAGTGAGCTCCTACAATGAGCAGTTCTTC. Encoded protein: CASSSINLVSSYNEQFF.

The chain joins TRBV5-1 to TRBJ2-1; TRBD1 aligns across 7 bases. The CDR3 sequence is 15 residues long. The germline gives CDR1 SGHRS, CDR2 YFSETQ. V dropped 3 bases and J dropped 5; count of bases not matched to a gene: 8. This CDR3 is CASSWDSSRNNEQFF. The CDR3 DNA reads as TGCGCCAGCAGCTGGGACAGCTCTCGGAACAATGAGCAGTTCTTC.